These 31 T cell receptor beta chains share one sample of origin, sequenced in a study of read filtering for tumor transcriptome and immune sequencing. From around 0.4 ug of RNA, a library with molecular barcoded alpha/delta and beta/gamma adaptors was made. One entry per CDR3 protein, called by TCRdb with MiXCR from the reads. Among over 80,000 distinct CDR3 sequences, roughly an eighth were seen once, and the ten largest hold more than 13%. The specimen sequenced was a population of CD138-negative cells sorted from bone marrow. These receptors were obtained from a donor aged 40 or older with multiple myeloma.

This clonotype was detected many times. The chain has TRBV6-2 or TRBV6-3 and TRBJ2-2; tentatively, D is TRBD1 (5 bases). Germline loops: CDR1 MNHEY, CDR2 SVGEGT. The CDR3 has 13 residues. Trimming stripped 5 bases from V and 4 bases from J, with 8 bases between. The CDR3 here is CASSLRVTGELFF. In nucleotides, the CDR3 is TGTGCCAGCAGTCTCAGGGTCACCGGGGAGCTGTTTTTT.

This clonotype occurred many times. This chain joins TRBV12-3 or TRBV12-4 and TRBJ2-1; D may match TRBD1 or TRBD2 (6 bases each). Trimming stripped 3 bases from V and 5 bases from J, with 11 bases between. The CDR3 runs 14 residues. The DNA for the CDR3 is TGTGCCAGCAGTTTCTCCGGGGGCAACAATGAGCAGTTCTTC. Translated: CASSFSGGNNEQFF.

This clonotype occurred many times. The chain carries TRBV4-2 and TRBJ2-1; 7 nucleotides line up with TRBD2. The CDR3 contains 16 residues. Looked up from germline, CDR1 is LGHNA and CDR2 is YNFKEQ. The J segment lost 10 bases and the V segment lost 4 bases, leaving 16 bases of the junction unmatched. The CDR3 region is CASSPATSASTREQFF. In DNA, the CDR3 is TGTGCCAGCAGCCCGGCAACTAGCGCCAGTACACGGGAGCAGTTCTTC.

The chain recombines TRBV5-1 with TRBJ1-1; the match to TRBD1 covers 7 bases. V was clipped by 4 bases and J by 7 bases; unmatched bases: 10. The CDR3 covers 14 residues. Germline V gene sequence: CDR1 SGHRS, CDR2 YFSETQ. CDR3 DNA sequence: TGCGCCAGCAGCGATCAGGGGGTGGGAGATGAAGCTTTCTTT. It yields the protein CASSDQGVGDEAFF.

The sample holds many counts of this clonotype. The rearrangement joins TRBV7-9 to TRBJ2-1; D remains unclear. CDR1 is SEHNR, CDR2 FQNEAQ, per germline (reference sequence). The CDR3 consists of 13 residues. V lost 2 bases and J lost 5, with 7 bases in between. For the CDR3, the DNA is TGTGCCAGCAGCTTATCACCTCACAATGAGCAGTTCTTC. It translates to CASSLSPHNEQFF.

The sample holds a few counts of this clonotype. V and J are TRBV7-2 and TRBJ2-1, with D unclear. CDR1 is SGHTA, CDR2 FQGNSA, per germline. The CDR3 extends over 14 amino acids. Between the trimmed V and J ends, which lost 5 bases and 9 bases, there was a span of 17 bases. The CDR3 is CASSPSLGPTEQFF. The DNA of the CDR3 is TGTGCCAGCAGCCCTTCTCTCGGGCCGACTGAGCAGTTCTTC.

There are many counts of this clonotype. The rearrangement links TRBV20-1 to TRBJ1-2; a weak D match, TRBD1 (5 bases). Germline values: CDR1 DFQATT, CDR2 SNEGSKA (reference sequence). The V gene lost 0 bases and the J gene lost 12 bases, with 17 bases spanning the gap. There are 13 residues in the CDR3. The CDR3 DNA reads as TGCAGTGCTAGAGACAACCCGAGGGACTCCAACACCTTC. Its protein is CSARDNPRDSNTF.

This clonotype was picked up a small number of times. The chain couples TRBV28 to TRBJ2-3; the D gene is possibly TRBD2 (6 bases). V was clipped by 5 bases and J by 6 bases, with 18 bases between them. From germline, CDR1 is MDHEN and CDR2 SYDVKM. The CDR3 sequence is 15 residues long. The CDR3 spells CASSGPGLLLDTQYF. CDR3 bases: TGTGCCAGCAGTGGACCGGGACTTCTCCTGGATACGCAGTATTTT.

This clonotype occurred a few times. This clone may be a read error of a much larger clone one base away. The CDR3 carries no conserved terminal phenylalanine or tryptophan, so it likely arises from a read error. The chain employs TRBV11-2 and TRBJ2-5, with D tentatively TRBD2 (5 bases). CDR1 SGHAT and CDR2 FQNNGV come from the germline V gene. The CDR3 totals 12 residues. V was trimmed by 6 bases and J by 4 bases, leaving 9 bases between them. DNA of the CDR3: TGTGCCAGCAGGCTAGCTGGAGAGACCCAGTACTCC. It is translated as CASRLAGETQYS.

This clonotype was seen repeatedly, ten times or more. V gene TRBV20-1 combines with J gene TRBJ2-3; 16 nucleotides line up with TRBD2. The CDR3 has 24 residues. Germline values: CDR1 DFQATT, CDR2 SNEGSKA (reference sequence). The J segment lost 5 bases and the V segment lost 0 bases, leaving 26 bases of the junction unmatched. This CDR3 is CSARDRRLQDHPGLAGGPVDTQYF. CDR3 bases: TGCAGTGCTAGAGATCGCCGGCTGCAAGATCATCCGGGACTAGCGGGAGGGCCCGTAGATACGCAGTATTTT.

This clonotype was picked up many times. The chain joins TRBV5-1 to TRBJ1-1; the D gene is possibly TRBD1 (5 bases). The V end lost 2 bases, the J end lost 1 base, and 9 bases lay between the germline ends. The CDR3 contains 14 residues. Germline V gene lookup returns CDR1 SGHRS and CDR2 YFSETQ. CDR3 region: CASSFGGTNTEAFF. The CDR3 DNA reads TGCGCCAGCAGCTTCGGGGGGACGAACACTGAAGCTTTCTTT. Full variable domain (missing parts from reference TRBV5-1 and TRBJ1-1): KAGVTQTPRYLIKTRGQQVTLSCSPISGHRSVSWYQQTPGQGLQFLFEYFSETQRNKGNFPGRFSGRQFSNSRSEMNVSTLELGDSALYLCASSFGGTNTEAFFGQGTRLTVV.

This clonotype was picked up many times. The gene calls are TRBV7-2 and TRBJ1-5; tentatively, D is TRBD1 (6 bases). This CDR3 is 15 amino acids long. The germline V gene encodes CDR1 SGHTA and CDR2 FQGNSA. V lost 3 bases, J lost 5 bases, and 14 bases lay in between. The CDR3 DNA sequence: TGTGCCAGCAGCTTTGGGCTAGGGGGGTATCAGCCCCAGCATTTT. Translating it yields CASSFGLGGYQPQHF.

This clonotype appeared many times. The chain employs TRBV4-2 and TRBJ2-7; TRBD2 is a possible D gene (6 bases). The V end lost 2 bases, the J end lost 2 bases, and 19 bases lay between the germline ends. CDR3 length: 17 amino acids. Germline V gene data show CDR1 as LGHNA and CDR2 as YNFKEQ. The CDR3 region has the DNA TGTGCCAGCAGCCAAACCTCGACTAGGACGGGCGCCTACGAGCAGTACTTC. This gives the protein CASSQTSTRTGAYEQYF.

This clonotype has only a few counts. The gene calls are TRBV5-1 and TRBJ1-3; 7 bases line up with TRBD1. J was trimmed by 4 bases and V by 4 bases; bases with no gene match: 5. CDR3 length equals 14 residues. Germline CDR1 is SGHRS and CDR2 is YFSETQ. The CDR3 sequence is CASSTGTAGNTIYF. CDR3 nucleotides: TGCGCCAGCAGCACGGGGACAGCGGGAAACACCATATATTTT.

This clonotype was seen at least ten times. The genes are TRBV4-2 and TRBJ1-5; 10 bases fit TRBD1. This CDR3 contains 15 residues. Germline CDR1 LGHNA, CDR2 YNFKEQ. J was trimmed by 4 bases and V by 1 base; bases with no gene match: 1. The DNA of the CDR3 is TGTGCCAGCAGCCAAGCGGACAGGGGGAATCAGCCCCAGCATTTT. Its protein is CASSQADRGNQPQHF.

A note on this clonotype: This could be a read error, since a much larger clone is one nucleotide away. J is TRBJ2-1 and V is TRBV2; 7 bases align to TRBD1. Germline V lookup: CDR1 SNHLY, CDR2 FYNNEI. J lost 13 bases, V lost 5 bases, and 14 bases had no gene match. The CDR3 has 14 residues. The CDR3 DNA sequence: TGTGCCAGCAGTCGGGACAGCACTCAAGAGACCCAGTTCTTC. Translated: CASSRDSTQETQFF.

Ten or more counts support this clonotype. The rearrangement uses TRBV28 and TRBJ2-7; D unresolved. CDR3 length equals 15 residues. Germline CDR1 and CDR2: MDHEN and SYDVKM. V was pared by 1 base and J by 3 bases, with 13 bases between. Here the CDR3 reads CASSLSGTLRYEQYF. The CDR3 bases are TGTGCCAGCAGTTTATCCGGAACTCTCCGCTACGAGCAGTACTTC.

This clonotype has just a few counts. Here the CDR3 reads CASSLGQGANYGYTF. CDR3 DNA: TGTGCCAGCAGCTTAGGACAGGGAGCTAACTATGGCTACACCTTC. The chain links TRBV5-4 to TRBJ1-2; 8 nucleotides match TRBD1. The germline V gene encodes CDR1 SGHNT and CDR2 YYREEE (reference sequence). The CDR3 has 15 amino acids. With V trimmed by 2 bases and J by 0 bases, 3 bases remained unmatched.

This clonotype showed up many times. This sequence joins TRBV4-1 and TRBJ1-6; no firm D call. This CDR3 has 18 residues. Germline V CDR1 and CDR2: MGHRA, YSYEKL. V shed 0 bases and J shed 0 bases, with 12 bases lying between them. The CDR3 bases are TGCGCCAGCAGCCAAGATCAGGCAGGTCGCTCCTATAATTCACCCCTCCACTTT. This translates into CASSQDQAGRSYNSPLHF.

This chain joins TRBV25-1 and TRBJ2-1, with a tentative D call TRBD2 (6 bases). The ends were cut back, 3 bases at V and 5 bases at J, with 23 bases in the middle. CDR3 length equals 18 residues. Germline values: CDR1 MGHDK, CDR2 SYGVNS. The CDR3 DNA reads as TGTGCCAGCAGTGATTCCCACCATGAGGCGGGGAGGAACAATGAGCAGTTCTTC. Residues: CASSDSHHEAGRNNEQFF.

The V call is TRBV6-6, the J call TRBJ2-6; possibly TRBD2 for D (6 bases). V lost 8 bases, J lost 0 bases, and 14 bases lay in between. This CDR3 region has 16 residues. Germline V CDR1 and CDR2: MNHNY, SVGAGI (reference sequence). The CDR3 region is CASLGGIRSGANVLTF. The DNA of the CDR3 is TGTGCCAGCCTCGGGGGAATCCGCTCTGGGGCCAACGTCCTGACTTTC.

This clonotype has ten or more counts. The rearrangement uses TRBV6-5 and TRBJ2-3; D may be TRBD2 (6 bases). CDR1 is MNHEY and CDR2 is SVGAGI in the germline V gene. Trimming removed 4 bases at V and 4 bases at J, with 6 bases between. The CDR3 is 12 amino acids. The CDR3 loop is CASSWGADTQYF. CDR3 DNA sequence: TGTGCCAGCAGTTGGGGGGCAGATACGCAGTATTTT.

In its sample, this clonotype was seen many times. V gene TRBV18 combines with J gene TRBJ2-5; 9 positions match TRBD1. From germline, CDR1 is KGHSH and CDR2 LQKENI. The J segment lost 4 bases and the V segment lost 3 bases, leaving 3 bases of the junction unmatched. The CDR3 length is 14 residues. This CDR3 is CASSPGQGGETQYF. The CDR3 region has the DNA TGTGCCAGCTCACCGGGACAGGGCGGAGAGACCCAGTACTTC.

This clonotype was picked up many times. The CDR3 loop is CASRVGTGGETQYF. The CDR3 DNA reads as TGCGCCAGCAGAGTCGGGACAGGTGGCGAGACCCAGTACTTC. The rearrangement links TRBV5-1 to TRBJ2-5; 8 bases map to TRBD1. Germline trimming cut 5 bases from V and 5 bases from J; bases unmatched to any gene: 8. CDR3 length: 14 amino acids. Germline V lookup: CDR1 SGHRS, CDR2 YFSETQ.

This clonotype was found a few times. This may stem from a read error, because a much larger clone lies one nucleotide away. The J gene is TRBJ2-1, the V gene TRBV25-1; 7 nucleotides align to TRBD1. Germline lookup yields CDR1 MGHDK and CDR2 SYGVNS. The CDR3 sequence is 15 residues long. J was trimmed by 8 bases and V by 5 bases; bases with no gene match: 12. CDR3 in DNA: TGTGCCAGCAGTCAAGGGGGACAGATTTACGATGAGCAGTTCTTC. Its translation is CASSQGGQIYDEQFF. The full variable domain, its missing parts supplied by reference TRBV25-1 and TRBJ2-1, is EADIYQTPRYLVIGTGKKITLECSQTMGHDKMYWYQQDPGMELHLIHYSYGVNSTEKGDLSSESTVSRIRTEHFPLTLESARPSHTSQYLCASSQGGQIYDEQFFGPGTRLTVL.

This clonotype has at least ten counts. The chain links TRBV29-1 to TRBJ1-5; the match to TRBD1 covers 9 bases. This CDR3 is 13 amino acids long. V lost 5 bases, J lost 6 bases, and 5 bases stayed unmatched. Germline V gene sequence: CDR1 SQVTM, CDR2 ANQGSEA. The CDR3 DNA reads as TGCAGCGTTCTTACAGGGGGCGGTCAGCCCCAGCATTTT. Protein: CSVLTGGGQPQHF.

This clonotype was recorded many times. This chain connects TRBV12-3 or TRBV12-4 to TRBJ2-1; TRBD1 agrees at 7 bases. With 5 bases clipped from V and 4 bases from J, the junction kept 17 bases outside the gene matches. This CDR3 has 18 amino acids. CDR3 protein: CASSHFRLGTENYNEQFF. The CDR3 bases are TGTGCCAGCAGTCACTTTCGACTCGGGACAGAGAATTACAATGAGCAGTTCTTC.

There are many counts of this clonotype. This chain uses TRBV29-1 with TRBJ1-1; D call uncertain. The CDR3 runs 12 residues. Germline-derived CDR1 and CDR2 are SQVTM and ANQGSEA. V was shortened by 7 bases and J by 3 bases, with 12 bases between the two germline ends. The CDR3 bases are TGCAGCGGAAAATGGGCACACACTGAAGCTTTCTTT. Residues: CSGKWAHTEAFF.

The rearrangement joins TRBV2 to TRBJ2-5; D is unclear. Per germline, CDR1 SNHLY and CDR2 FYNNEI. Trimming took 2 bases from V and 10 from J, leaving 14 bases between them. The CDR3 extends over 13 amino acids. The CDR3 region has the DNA TGTGCCAGCAGTGAATATGAGAGTGGCGGCCAGTACTTC. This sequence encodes CASSEYESGGQYF. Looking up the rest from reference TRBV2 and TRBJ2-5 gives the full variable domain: EPEVTQTPSHQVTQMGQEVILRCVPISNHLYFYWYRQILGQKVEFLVSFYNNEISEKSEIFDDQFSVERPDGSNFTLKIRSTKLEDSAMYFCASSEYESGGQYFGPGTRLLVL.

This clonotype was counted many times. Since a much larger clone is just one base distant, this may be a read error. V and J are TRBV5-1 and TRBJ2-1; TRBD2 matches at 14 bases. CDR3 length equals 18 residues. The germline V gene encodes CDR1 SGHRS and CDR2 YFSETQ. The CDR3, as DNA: TGCGCCAGCAGCTCAGGGACTAGCGGGAGTTTATCCTACAATGGGCAGTTCTTC. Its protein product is CASSSGTSGSLSYNGQFF. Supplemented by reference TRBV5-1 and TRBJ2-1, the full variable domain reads KAGVTQTPRYLIKTRGQQVTLSCSPISGHRSVSWYQQTPGQGLQFLFEYFSETQRNKGNFPGRFSGRQFSNSRSEMNVSTLELGDSALYLCASSSGTSGSLSYNGQFFGPGTRLTVL.

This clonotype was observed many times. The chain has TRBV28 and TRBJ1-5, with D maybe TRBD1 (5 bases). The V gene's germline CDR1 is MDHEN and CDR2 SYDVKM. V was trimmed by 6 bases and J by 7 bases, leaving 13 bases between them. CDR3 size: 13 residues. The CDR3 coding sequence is TGTGCCAGCAGGTCTGGGGCAGGGCAGCCCCAGCATTTT. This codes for CASRSGAGQPQHF.